This T cell receptor (beta chain) stems from a study of T cell repertoires in cytomegalovirus infection. Using its own MiXCR run on the reads, TCRdb lists one record per CDR3 protein. This table has about 920,000 distinct CDR3 sequences, under 40% appearing once. Study results and caveats: Dominating the ex vivo response were HLA-C-restricted CMV-specific TCR beta clonotypes.

Turning to this clonotype: Its matching antigen is unknown.

Germline V gene sequence: CDR1 SGHTA, CDR2 FQGTGA. This CDR3 is built from 12 residues. V was shortened by 7 bases and J by 0 bases, with 6 bases between the two germline ends. The source was cultured CD8+ T cells from PBMCs, collected from culture after CMV antigen stimulation. The clonotype comes from a human donor in good health (CMV status not recorded). Some clones in this sample may be carry-over from other donors' samples. V usage is TRBV7-3 and J usage is TRBJ1-1; no reliable D call. Here the CDR3 reads CASIEMNTEAFF. In nucleotides, the CDR3 is TGTGCCAGCATAGAAATGAACACTGAAGCTTTCTTT.